The clone carrying this T cell receptor (beta chain) was seen repeatedly, ten times or more. TCRdb recomputed calls from the 5' RACE reads with MiXCR, one row per CDR3 protein. The sample carries 36,000 or so distinct CDR3 sequences, 8% to 13% recorded once. The data originate from a study of CD8 T cells in ankylosing spondylitis. This clonotype originated in a male donor with ankylosing spondylitis. Material: synovial fluid, either unsorted or a sorted T cell fraction (not recorded which).

The DNA for the CDR3 is TGTGCCAGCAGCTTAGGGACAGCCTACGAGCAGTACTTC. This translates into CASSLGTAYEQYF. The chain is built from TRBV7-2 and TRBJ2-7, with D possibly matching TRBD1 (6 bases). Germline V gene lookup returns CDR1 SGHTA and CDR2 FQGNSA. Trimming left V 1 base short and J 2 bases short, with 6 bases between. The CDR3 contains 13 residues.